One and the same sample provided the 5 T cell receptor beta chains below, sequenced in a study of regulatory T cells in long-lasting Graves disease. Time point: newly diagnosed GD, antithyroid drugs for less than 3 months. Construction of the TCR library relied on RNA isolated from PBMCs. Construction of the TCR beta libraries employed iRepertoire HTBI primers in conjunction with Arm-PCR of CDR3 regions. TCRdb recomputed calls from the multiplex PCR reads with MiXCR, one row per CDR3 protein. The repertoire includes more than 450,000 distinct CDR3 sequences, approximately 12% of them detected once, and 8.9% sits in the top ten. The sample was also linked to a second study, of T cells in Graves' hyperthyroidism and ophthalmopathy.

The specimen was peripheral blood mononuclear cells (PBMCs), collected at new diagnosis, from a patient treated with antithyroid drugs. The source of these receptors is a woman in her thirties with Graves disease.

Many counts were recorded for this clonotype. The CDR3 bases are TGTGCCACCAGTGATCCGACCGATGGCTACACCTTC. Protein: CATSDPTDGYTF. This chain connects TRBV24-1 to TRBJ1-2; the D is unclear. CDR3 length equals 12 residues. The V gene's germline CDR1 is KGHDR and CDR2 SFDVKD. The V end was cut by 3 bases, the J end by 6 bases, with 7 bases between.

In its sample, this clonotype was seen many times. The CDR3 sequence: CASSGSPGGEQYF. The CDR3 DNA is TGTGCCAGCAGTGGGTCCCCCGGTGGCGAGCAGTACTTC. The J gene is TRBJ2-7, the V gene TRBV2, with D unclear. Between the trimmed V and J ends, which lost 4 bases and 6 bases, there was a span of 13 bases. The CDR3 spans 13 residues. From germline, CDR1 is SNHLY and CDR2 FYNNEI. The full variable domain, rest sourced from reference TRBV2 and TRBJ2-7, is EPEVTQTPSHQVTQMGQEVILRCVPISNHLYFYWYRQILGQKVEFLVSFYNNEISEKSEIFDDQFSVERPDGSNFTLKIRSTKLEDSAMYFCASSGSPGGEQYFGPGTRLTVT.

This clonotype was counted at least ten times. The chain is built from TRBV28 and TRBJ1-5; D is undetermined. CDR1 is MDHEN, CDR2 SYDVKM, per germline. V was shortened by 6 bases and J by 2 bases, with 11 bases between the two germline ends. There are 14 residues in the CDR3. The DNA for the CDR3 is TGTGCCAGCAGCCGCGGGTTGGGCAATCAGCCCCAGCATTTT. It specifies CASSRGLGNQPQHF.

On this clonotype: The CDR3 does not close with the conserved phenylalanine or tryptophan, likely indicating a read error. This chain joins TRBV5-1 and TRBJ1-1; D not resolved. This CDR3 is built from 13 residues. Trimming removed 0 bases from V and 5 bases from J, with 8 bases in between. Germline lookup yields CDR1 SGHRS and CDR2 YFSETQ. CDR3 loop: CASSLADQTEAFS. The CDR3, as DNA: TGCGCCAGCAGCTTGGCCGATCAGACTGAAGCTTTCTCT.

This clonotype was counted at least ten times. This chain links TRBV7-2 with TRBJ2-5, with D possibly matching TRBD1 (6 bases). Trimming took off 4 bases at V and 1 base at J, with 13 bases between the two ends. Per germline, CDR1 SGHTA and CDR2 FQGNSA. The CDR3 has 15 amino acids. CDR3 in amino acids: CASSWSNRVQETQYF. The CDR3 nucleotides are TGTGCCAGCAGCTGGTCCAACAGGGTCCAAGAGACCCAGTACTTC.